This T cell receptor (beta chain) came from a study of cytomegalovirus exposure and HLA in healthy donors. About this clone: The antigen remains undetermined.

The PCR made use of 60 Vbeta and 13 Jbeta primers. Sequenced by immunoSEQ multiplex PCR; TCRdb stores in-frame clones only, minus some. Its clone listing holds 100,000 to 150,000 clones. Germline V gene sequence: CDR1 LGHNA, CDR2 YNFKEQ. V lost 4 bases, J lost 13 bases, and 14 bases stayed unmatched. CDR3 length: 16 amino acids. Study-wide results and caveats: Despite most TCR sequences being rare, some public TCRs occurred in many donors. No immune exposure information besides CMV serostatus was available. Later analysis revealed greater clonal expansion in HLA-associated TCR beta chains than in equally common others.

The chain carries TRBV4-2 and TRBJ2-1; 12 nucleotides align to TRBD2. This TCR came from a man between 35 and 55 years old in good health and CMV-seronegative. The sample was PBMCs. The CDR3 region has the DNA TGTGCCAGCAGCCCCCTGTTAGGACTAGCGGGATATTCACAGTTCTTC. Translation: CASSPLLGLAGYSQFF.